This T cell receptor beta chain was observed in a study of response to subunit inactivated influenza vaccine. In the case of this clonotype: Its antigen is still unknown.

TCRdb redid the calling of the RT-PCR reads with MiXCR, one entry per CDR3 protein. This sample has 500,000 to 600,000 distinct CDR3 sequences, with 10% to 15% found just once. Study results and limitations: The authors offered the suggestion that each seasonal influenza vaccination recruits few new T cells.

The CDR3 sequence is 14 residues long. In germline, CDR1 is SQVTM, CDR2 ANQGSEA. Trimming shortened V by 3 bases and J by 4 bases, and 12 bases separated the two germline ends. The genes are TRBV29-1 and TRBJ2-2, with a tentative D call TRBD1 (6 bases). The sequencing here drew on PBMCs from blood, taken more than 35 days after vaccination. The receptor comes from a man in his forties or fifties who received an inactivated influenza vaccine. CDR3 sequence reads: CSVDGSRGTGELFF. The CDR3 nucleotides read TGCAGCGTTGACGGTAGCAGGGGCACCGGGGAGCTGTTTTTT.